This T cell receptor beta chain was retrieved from a study of blood T cell repertoires in COVID-19. As for the study in general: The United States, Italy and Spain provided the acute and convalescent COVID-19 samples. Nucleic acid was either cDNA or gDNA, and it came from T cells, B-cell-depleted T cells, or PBMCs.

CDR1 and CDR2 (germline): LNHDA, SQIVND (reference sequence). With 5 bases clipped from V and 7 bases from J, the junction kept 5 bases outside the gene matches. The CDR3 length is 14 residues. The authors' processing: Reference gene primer amplification gave nucleated cell count estimates. The repertoire was sequenced with immunoSEQ multiplex PCR; TCRdb's copy has only in-frame clones and lacks some. The V and J calls and clone size were taken over from that table, and D and trimming were inferred from the DNA. This sample yields roughly 250,000 clones, of which 70% to 90% are seen a single time; under 2.5% belongs to the top ten.

The specimen was peripheral blood. The source is a woman in her thirties or forties who had recovered from COVID-19. This chain connects TRBV19 to TRBJ1-6; TRBD1 matches at 7 bases. The CDR3 bases are TGTGCCAGTAGTGTGGGACAGATAAATTCACCCCTCCACTTT. This codes for CASSVGQINSPLHF.